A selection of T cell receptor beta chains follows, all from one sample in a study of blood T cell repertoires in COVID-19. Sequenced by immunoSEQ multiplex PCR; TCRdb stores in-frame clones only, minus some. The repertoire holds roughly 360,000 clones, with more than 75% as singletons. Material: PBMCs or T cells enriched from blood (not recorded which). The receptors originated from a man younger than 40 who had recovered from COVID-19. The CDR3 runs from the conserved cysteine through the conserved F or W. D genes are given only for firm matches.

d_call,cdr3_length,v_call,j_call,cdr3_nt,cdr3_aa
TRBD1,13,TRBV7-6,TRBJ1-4,TGTGCCAGCAGCCGGACAGGGAATGAAAAACTGTTTTTT,CASSRTGNEKLFF
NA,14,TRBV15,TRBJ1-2,TGTGCCACCAGCACGGCCCGCGGGGTTTATGGCTACACCTTC,CATSTARGVYGYTF
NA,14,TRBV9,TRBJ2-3,TGTGCCAGCAGCGTAGTCGGGAGCGCAGATACGCAGTATTTT,CASSVVGSADTQYF
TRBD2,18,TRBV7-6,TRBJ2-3,TGTGCCAGCAGCTTACCCACGAGCGGGGGGGAATCCACAGATACGCAGTATTTT,CASSLPTSGGESTDTQYF
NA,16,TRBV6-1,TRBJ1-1,TGTGCCAGCAGTGAAATTCTCCCCGTAACTTTCACTGAAGCTTTCTTT,CASSEILPVTFTEAFF
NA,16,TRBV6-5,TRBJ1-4,TGTGCCAGCAGTTTGTACGCCGGGAGCCTTAATGAAAAACTGTTTTTT,CASSLYAGSLNEKLFF
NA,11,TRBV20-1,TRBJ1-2,TGCAGTGCTAGACGGGACTATGGCTACACCTTC,CSARRDYGYTF
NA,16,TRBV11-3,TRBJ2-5,TGTGCCAGCAGCTTAGGTCAGGGGAGGGGACAAGAGACCCAGTACTTC,CASSLGQGRGQETQYF
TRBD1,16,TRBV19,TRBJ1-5,TGTGCCAGTAGTCTACCGGGACAGGGGTCCGGGCAGCCCCAGCATTTT,CASSLPGQGSGQPQHF
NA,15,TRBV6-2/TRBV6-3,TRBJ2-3,TGTGCCAGCAGTGGGGGACTCGCTAGCACAGATACGCAGTATTTT,CASSGGLASTDTQYF
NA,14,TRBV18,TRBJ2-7,TGTGCCAGCTCAGCTGAATCCGGGGCCTACGAGCAGTACTTC,CASSAESGAYEQYF
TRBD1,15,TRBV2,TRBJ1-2,TGTGCCAGCAGTGTATCGGGCGGAGCCGGGACAGCCTACACCTTC,CASSVSGGAGTAYTF
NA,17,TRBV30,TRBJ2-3,TGTGCCTGGACCGTGCCCGACGACAGGATAAGCACAGATACGCAGTATTTT,CAWTVPDDRISTDTQYF
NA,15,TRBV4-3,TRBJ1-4,TGCGCCAGCAGCCCCCGGAACGGGGCTAATGAAAAACTGTTTTTT,CASSPRNGANEKLFF
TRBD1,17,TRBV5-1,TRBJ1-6,TGCGCCAGCAGCTTGTTAGCAGGGGGCGGCTATAATTCACCCCTCCACTTT,CASSLLAGGGYNSPLHF
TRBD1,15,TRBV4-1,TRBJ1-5,TGCGCCAGCAGCCAAGGACAGGGGGGCAATCAGCCCCAGCATTTT,CASSQGQGGNQPQHF
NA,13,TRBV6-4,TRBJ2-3,TGTGCCAGCAGTGACTCTAACACAGATACGCAGTATTTT,CASSDSNTDTQYF
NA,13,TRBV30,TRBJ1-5,TGTGCCTGGAGTCTGGCAGGGTGGCAGCCCCAGCATTTT,CAWSLAGWQPQHF
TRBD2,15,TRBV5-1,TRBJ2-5,TGCGCCAGCAGCTTGGCGTCGACTAGCGGAGAGACCCAGTACTTC,CASSLASTSGETQYF
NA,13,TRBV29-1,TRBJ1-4,TGCAGCGTTTGGTCTCAGGGTCCCGAAAAACTGTTTTTT,CSVWSQGPEKLFF
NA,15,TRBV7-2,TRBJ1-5,TGTGCCAGCAGCTTAATGCGGAGTAGCAATCAGCCCCAGCATTTT,CASSLMRSSNQPQHF
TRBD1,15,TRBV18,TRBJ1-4,TGTGCCAGCTCACCACCAGGGGGCAATAATGAAAAACTGTTTTTT,CASSPPGGNNEKLFF
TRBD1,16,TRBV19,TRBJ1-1,TGTGCCAGTAGTACCAGGACAGGGGGTATGAACACTGAAGCTTTCTTT,CASSTRTGGMNTEAFF
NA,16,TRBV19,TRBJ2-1,TGTGCCAGTAGTCCCAGGGCGGGGCGCTCCTACAATGAGCAGTTCTTC,CASSPRAGRSYNEQFF